The 2 T cell receptor beta chains below come from one sample, sequenced in a study of PD-1 blockade in classical Hodgkin lymphoma. Libraries were prepared by immunoSEQ multiplex PCR; TCRdb keeps only in-frame clonotypes and omits some of them. The sample holds under 70,000 clones, over 55% seen once. Autologous stem cell transplantation was followed by relapse in every patient, and brentuximab vedotin exposure varied. The sequencing here drew on peripheral blood mononuclear cells (PBMCs), taken before the second cycle of nivolumab. The receptors stem from a human donor with classical Hodgkin lymphoma.

This chain joins TRBV25-1 and TRBJ1-5, with TRBD1 matching over 8 bases. CDR1 is MGHDK, CDR2 SYGVNS, per germline. Trimming removed 5 bases from V and 3 bases from J; junction bases left unmatched: 3. The CDR3 sequence is 14 residues long. This CDR3 reads CASSRQGTNQPQHF. The CDR3 DNA reads TGTGCCAGCAGTAGACAGGGGACCAATCAGCCCCAGCATTTT.

This chain links TRBV7-3 with TRBJ1-1; D gene unclear. V dropped 5 bases and J dropped 2 bases, with 9 bases sitting between them. Germline CDR1 reads SGHTA; CDR2 reads FQGTGA. The CDR3 extends over 13 amino acids. The CDR3 sequence: CASSLYLNTEAFF. CDR3 DNA: TGTGCCAGCAGCCTTTATCTAAACACTGAAGCTTTCTTT. Variable domain in full (rest from reference TRBV7-3 and TRBJ1-1): GAGVSQTPSNKVTEKGKYVELRCDPISGHTALYWYRQSLGQGPEFLIYFQGTGAADDSGLPNDRFFAVRPEGSVSTLKIQRTERGDSAVYLCASSLYLNTEAFFGQGTRLTVV.